This T cell receptor beta chain was sequenced in a study of early T cells in non-severe SARS-CoV-2 infection (dated by TCRdb to the early 2020s). For the study in its entirety: Bulk RNA from unsorted whole blood was used for TCR sequencing, so alpha and beta chains could not be paired. Paper-wide results and their limitations: VDJdb matching was skewed toward anti-spike CD8 responses and likely underestimated virus-specific expansions by missing private and CD4 specificities.

The CDR3 measures 14 amino acids from cysteine to phenylalanine. Only the CDR3 part of the read is kept: 42 bases, read in frame from the first base. The germline V gene sets CDR1 to MDHEN and CDR2 to SYDVKM. V is clipped by 2 bases and J by 0 bases, and the sequence between their germline boundaries is 5 bases long. The study was a case-control design nested within a healthcare worker cohort in London, UK, with weekly nasopharyngeal swab PCR tests and blood sampling. Healthcare workers were enrolled in the week of the UK lockdown, from 23 to 31 March 2020, and were followed every week for up to roughly 15 weeks. Receptor libraries were prepared by 5' RACE. Reads for this sample came from a NextSeq 500. In the TCR library protocol, unique molecular identifiers were attached to individual cDNA molecules to correct for PCR bias and sequencing error. TCR alpha and beta chains were both sequenced, and the abundances of alpha and beta sequences in each sample were closely correlated with each other. The published analysis was carried out like this. Decombinator V4 was used to annotate the V gene, J gene and CDR3 of the TCR sequences. Expanded TCRs were defined as changing significantly between any two time points under a Poisson model with p below 0.0001. Abundances of TCRs were expressed as counts per million after normalisation to the total number of TCRs sequenced in each sample. TRAV1-2 paired with TRAJ12, TRAJ20 or TRAJ33 defined MAIT TCRs, while TRAV10 paired with TRAJ18 defined iNKT TCRs. A search of VDJdb, accessed on 1 November 2021, was run for TCRs annotated to CMV, EBV and SARS-CoV-2, with TCRs annotated for multiple antigens excluded. TCRdb passed the public sequencing reads through fastp at Q25 and MiXCR, retaining productive beta sequences. Each entry merges the rows of one CDR3 protein and shows their most common DNA and genes. TCRdb, not the authors, supplied the V and J calls. For this sample the table gives 85,000 to 100,000 distinct CDR3 sequences, of which 16% were detected only once. In total, the top ten clones hold 5.1% of the sample.

In this sample, this clonotype turned up a few times. Its recognized antigen is unknown. No quality values exist for individual bases; no much larger clone is one base distant. The chain couples TRBV28 to TRBJ2-4; no D gene can be assigned with confidence. The sample in question was whole blood, obtained at baseline. This TCR derives from an adult who was a healthcare worker with PCR-confirmed SARS-CoV-2 infection or an uninfected control (not recorded which). The CDR3 reads as follows: CASSLELAKNIQYF. The sequence in DNA is TGTGCCAGCAGTTTAGAATTAGCCAAAAACATTCAGTACTTC.